This T cell receptor (beta chain) was sequenced for a study of cytomegalovirus exposure and HLA in healthy donors. With 60 Vbeta and 13 Jbeta primers, the PCR was carried out. The repertoire was sequenced with immunoSEQ multiplex PCR; TCRdb's copy has only in-frame clones and lacks some. The table has roughly 130,000 clones, around 74% seen once. The germline V gene has CDR1 LNHDA and CDR2 SQIVND (reference sequence). V shed 6 bases and J shed 6 bases, with 17 bases lying between them. CDR3 size: 14 residues. This clone was detected a few times. The receptor's source is a man younger than 35 in good health and CMV-seropositive. Source material: PBMCs. The chain is built from TRBV19 and TRBJ1-2, with D tentatively TRBD1 (5 bases). In nucleotides, the CDR3 is TGTGCCAGTAGCCCCAAAGGGGTTTTTAATGGCTACACCTTC. This gives the protein CASSPKGVFNGYTF.